The rows below give T cell receptor beta chains drawn from one sample of a study of metastatic and nonmetastatic thyroid tumors. Through MiXCR, TCRdb re-clonotyped the PCR reads. The sample contains 22,000 or so clones, approximately 19% of which appear only once. The specimen sequenced was blood. The receptors originated from a female donor with papillary thyroid cancer or a benign thyroid nodule (not recorded which). Some clones in this sample may be carry-over from other donors' samples. Both conserved end residues are part of each CDR3. A D gene is named only where the DNA matches it firmly. A clone size is listed for some rows: how often the clone was seen (once, few, many), or a class if it is expanded.

>.|TRBJ2-5|TRBV2|TRBD2|15
TGTGCCAGCAGCCCAACTAGCGGGAGAACAGAGACCCAGTACTTC
CASSPTSGRTETQYF
>many|TRBJ2-1|TRBV4-2|TRBD2|16
TGTGCCAGCAGCCAAGAGACTAGCGGGAGTAGCCATGAGCAGTTCTTC
CASSQETSGSSHEQFF
>many|TRBJ1-2|TRBV28|.|17
TGTGCCAGCATCGCGTCCCCCGGAGCGGCTGAATCCTATGGCTACACCTTC
CASIASPGAAESYGYTF
>many|TRBJ1-5|TRBV28|TRBD1|19
TGTGCCAGCAGTCCGCAGGGACAGGGGAGGGCTTTTAGCAATCAGCCCCAGCATTTT
CASSPQGQGRAFSNQPQHF
>many|TRBJ2-5|TRBV6-6|TRBD2|18
TGTGCCAGCAGTTACTCGCCCGTCGGGGGGGGAGGAGGGGAGACCCAGTACTTC
CASSYSPVGGGGGETQYF
>few|TRBJ1-5|TRBV28|TRBD1|15
TGTGCCAGCAGCGACAGGGGCGGCGGGTATCAGCCCCAGCATTTT
CASSDRGGGYQPQHF
>.|TRBJ2-6|TRBV5-1|.|16
TGCGCCAGCAGCTCGACGGAAGTCTCTGGGGCCAACGTCCTGACTTTC
CASSSTEVSGANVLTF
>once|TRBJ2-2|TRBV11-3|.|14
TGTGCCAGCAGCTTAGGGAGGATCACCCGGGAGCTGTTTTTT
CASSLGRITRELFF
>.|TRBJ2-7|TRBV5-1|TRBD1|18
TGCGCCAGCAGCTTGAAGTTCAACAGCGCGGGACAGGGCTACGAGCAGTACTTC
CASSLKFNSAGQGYEQYF
>many|TRBJ1-4|TRBV6-1|TRBD1|16
TGTGCCAGCAGTTCCCGGACAGGGGGGATAGAGGAAAAACTGTTTTTT
CASSSRTGGIEEKLFF
>many|TRBJ1-4|TRBV7-2|.|15
TGTGCCAGCAGCCGGACACCCACAACTAATGAAAAACTGTTTTTT
CASSRTPTTNEKLFF
>many|TRBJ1-6|TRBV10-3|.|18
TGTGCCATCAGTGAGTCGTCCCAGGGGTCGGCCTATAATTCACCCCTCCACTTT
CAISESSQGSAYNSPLHF
>.|TRBJ1-2|TRBV7-6|TRBD1|17
TGTGCCAGCAGCCCTTACGGACAGGGGGCCGACCCAGTGTGCTACACCTTC
CASSPYGQGADPVCYTF
>many|TRBJ1-2|TRBV25-1|TRBD1|12
TGTGCCAGCAGTGAACTCAGGGGGGGCTACACCTTC
CASSELRGGYTF
>.|TRBJ1-2|TRBV6-1|.|15
TGTGCCAGCAGACTCTCTCCGGGGAAGAACTATGGCTACACCTTC
CASRLSPGKNYGYTF
>.|TRBJ2-7|TRBV7-2|.|14
TGTTCCAGCAGCCTAGCGTGGACATACTACGAGCAGTACTTC
CSSSLAWTYYEQYF
>few|TRBJ2-7|TRBV7-9|.|11
TGTGCCAGCATCTTGTTGAGTGAGCAGTACTTC
CASILLSEQYF
>many|TRBJ2-5|TRBV12-3/TRBV12-4|.|13
TGTGCCAGCAGTTCCGGCGGCGGGGAGACCCAGTACTTC
CASSSGGGETQYF
>.|TRBJ2-7|TRBV2|.|15
TGTGCCAGCAGCGAAACCCTGTCCGTGGCCTACGAGCAGTACTTC
CASSETLSVAYEQYF
>once|TRBJ2-7|TRBV5-1|.|14
TGCGCCAGCAGCCTAAGCGCCGGCTCATACGAGCAGTACTTC
CASSLSAGSYEQYF
>.|TRBJ2-1|TRBV5-4|TRBD2|14
TGTGCCAGCCAAGGGACTAACTCCTACAATGAGCAGTTCTTC
CASQGTNSYNEQFF
>many|TRBJ1-5|TRBV2|.|17
TGTGCCAGCAGTGGGGTCAGGGGTGCAGGTGACAATCAGCCCCAGCATTTT
CASSGVRGAGDNQPQHF
>many|TRBJ1-5|TRBV20-1|.|13
TGCAGTGCTCGACAGGATAGCAATCAGCCCCAGCATTTT
CSARQDSNQPQHF
>many|TRBJ2-4|TRBV10-2|.|15
TGCGCCAGCAGTGAGGCAGGGGGGCGGAAAAACATTCAGTACTTC
CASSEAGGRKNIQYF
>many|TRBJ1-5|TRBV7-8|.|16
TGTGCCAGCAGCCTAGAAATGGGGTCGACGGATCAGCCCCAGCATTTT
CASSLEMGSTDQPQHF
>many|TRBJ2-5|TRBV7-2|.|15
TGTGCCAGCAGCTTAGCGGGGGCCAATCAAGAGACCCAGTACTTC
CASSLAGANQETQYF